This T cell receptor (beta chain) appears in the sequencing data of a study of shared clonotypes between healthy human individuals. This clone was detected only a few times. Deep-level assay runs were performed. Method: immunoSEQ multiplex PCR; TCRdb's copy keeps in-frame clones and lacks some. The sample consists of some 500,000 clones, around 77% of them appearing once. CDR3 length equals 15 residues. The germline V gene has CDR1 SQVTM and CDR2 ANQGSEA. Trimming took 7 bases from V and 2 from J, leaving 18 bases between them. The receptor was derived from a woman aged 40-49 years in good health. Some clones in this sample may be carry-over from other donors' samples. The chain has TRBV29-1 and TRBJ2-1; possible D gene TRBD1, 5 bases. Sequencing was carried out using PBMCs. CDR3 nucleotides: TGCAGCGCCGACTCCAGGGTAAGGACCTACAATGAGCAGTTCTTC. Encoded protein: CSADSRVRTYNEQFF.